A selection of T cell receptor beta chains follows, all from one sample in a study of cytomegalovirus exposure and HLA in healthy donors. Libraries were prepared by immunoSEQ multiplex PCR; TCRdb keeps only in-frame clonotypes and omits some of them. The sample has 200,000 to 250,000 clones, about 70% seen once. Sequencing was done on a sample of PBMCs. These receptors were obtained from a man in his forties or fifties in good health and CMV-seropositive. Each CDR3 is given with its conserved first and last residue. Fields, in order: clone size, J gene, D gene, V gene, CDR3 DNA, CDR3 protein. D genes are given only for firm matches. Rows may omit the clone size; those that give it use once, few, many or a size class.

NA TRBJ1-2 NA TRBV2 TGTGCCAGCAGGGGGGCCGGGAAATCCGAAGCTAACTATGGCTACACCTTC CASRGAGKSEANYGYTF
NA TRBJ2-2 TRBD2 TRBV9 TGTGCCAGCAGCGTAGCGGGGGGGCTAAACGGGGAGCTGTTTTTT CASSVAGGLNGELFF
NA TRBJ1-4 TRBD1 TRBV6-1 TGTGCCAGCAGGATCACGACAGGGACGAATGAAAAACTGTTTTTT CASRITTGTNEKLFF
NA TRBJ2-3 TRBD2 TRBV7-6 TGTGCCAGCAGCCCAGGGCAGCGGGGCAGCACAGATACGCAGTATTTT CASSPGQRGSTDTQYF
NA TRBJ2-3 TRBD1 TRBV5-1 TGCGCCAGCAGCTGGGGGACAGGGGAGGATACGCAGTATTTT CASSWGTGEDTQYF
NA TRBJ2-1 NA TRBV19 TGTGCCAGTAGTGACGACAGAATCTCCTACAATGAGCAGTTCTTC CASSDDRISYNEQFF
NA TRBJ1-3 TRBD1 TRBV12-5 TGTGCTAGTGGTTTGGAGACAGGGGCTGGAAACACCATATATTTT CASGLETGAGNTIYF
few TRBJ1-3 NA TRBV2 TGTGCCAGCGCTTTCGGGGGCTCTGGAAACACCATATATTTT CASAFGGSGNTIYF
NA TRBJ2-2 NA TRBV5-1 TGCGCCAGCAGCTTCACAGACAACACCGGGGAGCTGTTTTTT CASSFTDNTGELFF
NA TRBJ1-3 NA TRBV7-2 TGTGCCAGCAGCTTTACAGGAGTCGGAAACACCATATATTTT CASSFTGVGNTIYF
NA TRBJ1-2 NA TRBV7-9 TGTGCCAGCAGCTTACCCACGGGACATCTCTATGGCTACACCTTC CASSLPTGHLYGYTF
NA TRBJ2-1 TRBD2 TRBV6-5 TGTGCCAGCATTAACACCCCTAGCGGAAACAATGAGCAGTTCTTC CASINTPSGNNEQFF
once TRBJ2-1 TRBD1 TRBV6-5 TGTGCCAGCAGTTACCTTGGACAGGGGCAAGGCGAGCAGTTCTTC CASSYLGQGQGEQFF
NA TRBJ1-4 TRBD1 TRBV6-1 TGTGCCAGCAGCCTTGACAGGGGGAGTAATGAAAAACTGTTTTTT CASSLDRGSNEKLFF
NA TRBJ2-5 TRBD1 TRBV4-3 TGCGCCAGCAGCCACGACGCCAGGACAGGGCGGGAGACCCAGTACTTC CASSHDARTGRETQYF
NA TRBJ2-5 TRBD2 TRBV6-1 TGTGCCAGCAGTGAACAAGCGGGGGTGGAGACCCAGTACTTC CASSEQAGVETQYF
NA TRBJ2-2 NA TRBV15 TGTGCCACCAGCAGTAACAGGGATACCGGGGAGCTGTTTTTT CATSSNRDTGELFF
NA TRBJ1-1 TRBD1 TRBV19 TGTGCCAGTGGCTCTCAAGGGGGCAGTGAAGCTTTCTTT CASGSQGGSEAFF
NA TRBJ2-1 TRBD2 TRBV7-2 TGTGCCAGCAGGGCTTTGGGACTAGCGCTAATTAATGAGCAGTTCTTC CASRALGLALINEQFF
NA TRBJ2-3 TRBD1 TRBV27 TGTGCCAGCAGTTTAAACAGGGGTAGCACAGATACGCAGTATTTT CASSLNRGSTDTQYF
NA TRBJ1-2 NA TRBV4-1 TGCGCCAGCAGCCAAGATCCGACCAGAAATGCGGTCTATGGCTACACCTTC CASSQDPTRNAVYGYTF
NA TRBJ1-2 TRBD1 TRBV4-3 TGCGCCAGCAGCCAAGATCTCGGGTCAGGGGGGCCTTATGGCTACACCTTC CASSQDLGSGGPYGYTF
few TRBJ2-5 TRBD1 TRBV5-4 TGTGCCAGCAGCTATATCGACAGGGTGGAGTACTTC CASSYIDRVEYF
few TRBJ1-1 TRBD1 TRBV27 TGTGCCAGCAGTCCACAGGGGGGGAACACTGAAGCTTTCTTT CASSPQGGNTEAFF
NA TRBJ2-1 NA TRBV29-1 TGCAGCGTTGTGGGGGGGGCTTCACTCTACAATGAGCAGTTCTTC CSVVGGASLYNEQFF
NA TRBJ2-7 NA TRBV9 TGTGCCAGCAGCACCTACGGGGAGTCCTACTACGAGCAGTACTTC CASSTYGESYYEQYF
NA TRBJ1-5 NA TRBV7-8 TGTGCCAGCAGCTTAGCGCAGGGTCCGAGCCAGCCCCAGCATTTT CASSLAQGPSQPQHF
NA TRBJ2-7 NA TRBV7-9 TGTGCCAGCAGGTCAGAACTACTCTACGAGCAGTACTTC CASRSELLYEQYF
few TRBJ1-1 NA TRBV11-3 TGTGCCAGCAGCTTCAACAGGGCCACTGAAGCTTTCTTT CASSFNRATEAFF